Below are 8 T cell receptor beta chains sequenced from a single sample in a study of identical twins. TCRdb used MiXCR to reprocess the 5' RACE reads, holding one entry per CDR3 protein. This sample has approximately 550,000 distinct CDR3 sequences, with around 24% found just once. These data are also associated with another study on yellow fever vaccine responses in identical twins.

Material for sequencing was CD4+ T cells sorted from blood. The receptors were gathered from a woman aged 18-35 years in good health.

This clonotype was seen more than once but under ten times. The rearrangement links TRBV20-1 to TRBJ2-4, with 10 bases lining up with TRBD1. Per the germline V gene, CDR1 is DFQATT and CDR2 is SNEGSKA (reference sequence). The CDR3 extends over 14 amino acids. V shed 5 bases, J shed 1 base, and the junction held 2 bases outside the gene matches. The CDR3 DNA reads TGCAGTGCTTGGGACAGGGGCGCCAAAAACATTCAGTACTTC. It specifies CSAWDRGAKNIQYF.

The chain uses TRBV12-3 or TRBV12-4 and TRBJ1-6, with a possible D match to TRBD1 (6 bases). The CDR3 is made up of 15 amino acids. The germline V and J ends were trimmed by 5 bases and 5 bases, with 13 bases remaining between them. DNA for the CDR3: TGTGCCAGCAGTCAGATAGACAGGAATAATTCACCCCTCCACTTT. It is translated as CASSQIDRNNSPLHF.

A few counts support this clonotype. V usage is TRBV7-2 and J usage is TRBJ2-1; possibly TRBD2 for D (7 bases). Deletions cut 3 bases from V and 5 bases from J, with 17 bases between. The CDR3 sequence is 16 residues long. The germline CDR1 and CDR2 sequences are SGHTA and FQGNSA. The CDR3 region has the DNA TGTGCCAGCAGCTTCCACGGCCGGGGGGCTCACAATGAGCAGTTCTTC. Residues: CASSFHGRGAHNEQFF.

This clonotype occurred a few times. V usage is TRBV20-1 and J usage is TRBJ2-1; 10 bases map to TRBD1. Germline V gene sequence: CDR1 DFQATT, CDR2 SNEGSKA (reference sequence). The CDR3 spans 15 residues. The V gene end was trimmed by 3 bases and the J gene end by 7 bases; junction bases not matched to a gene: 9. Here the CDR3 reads CSASGDRGRGNEQFF. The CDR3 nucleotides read TGCAGTGCTAGTGGGGACAGGGGCCGGGGGAATGAGCAGTTCTTC.

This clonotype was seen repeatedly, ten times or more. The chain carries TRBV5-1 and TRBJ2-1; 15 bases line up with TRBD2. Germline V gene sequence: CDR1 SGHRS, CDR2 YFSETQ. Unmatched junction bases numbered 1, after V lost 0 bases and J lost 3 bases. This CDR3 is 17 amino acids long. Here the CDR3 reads CASSLGGLAGGYNEQFF. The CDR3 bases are TGCGCCAGCAGCTTGGGGGGACTAGCGGGAGGCTACAATGAGCAGTTCTTC.

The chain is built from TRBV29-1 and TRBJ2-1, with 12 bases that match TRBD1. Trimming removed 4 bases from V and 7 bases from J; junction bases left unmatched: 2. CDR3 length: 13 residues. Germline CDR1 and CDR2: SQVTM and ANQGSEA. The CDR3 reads CSVGDRGRNEQFF. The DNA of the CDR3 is TGCAGCGTTGGGGACAGGGGGCGAAATGAGCAGTTCTTC.

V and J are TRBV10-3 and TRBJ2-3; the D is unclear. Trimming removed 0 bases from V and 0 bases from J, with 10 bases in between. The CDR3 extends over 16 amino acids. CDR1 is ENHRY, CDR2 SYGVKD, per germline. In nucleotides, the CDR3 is TGTGCCATCAGTGAGTCCCTAGAGCCTAGCACAGATACGCAGTATTTT. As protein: CAISESLEPSTDTQYF.

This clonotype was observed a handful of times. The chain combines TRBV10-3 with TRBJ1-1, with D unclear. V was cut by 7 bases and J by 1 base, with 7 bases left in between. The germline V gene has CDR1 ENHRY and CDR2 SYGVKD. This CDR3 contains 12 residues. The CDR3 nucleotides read TGTGCCATCAAACACGCGAACACTGAAGCTTTCTTT. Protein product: CAIKHANTEAFF.